This is a list of T cell receptor beta chains from one sample in a study of T cells in Graves' hyperthyroidism and ophthalmopathy. TCRdb reanalysed the multiplex PCR reads using MiXCR and keeps one entry per CDR3 protein. The sample holds approximately 620,000 distinct CDR3 sequences; around 16% are singletons and the top ten take 3% to 4%. Material: blood. The receptors shown here come from a woman in her forties with Graves' ophthalmopathy. Each CDR3 is given with its conserved first and last residue. D genes are given only for firm matches. Not every row has a clone size; where given, it reads once, few, many or a size class.

CDR3 length	clone size	V gene	D gene	J gene	CDR3 protein
12	many	TRBV5-1	-	TRBJ2-1	CASSLRPEEQFF
14	-	TRBV10-3	TRBD1	TRBJ2-3	CAISGSQGADTQYF
16	-	TRBV19	-	TRBJ1-5	CASSTHAPGGNQPQHF
15	many	TRBV5-1	TRBD2	TRBJ2-1	CASSFGTSGRDEQFF
15	many	TRBV27	-	TRBJ2-3	CASSARGLGPDTQYF
13	-	TRBV3-1	TRBD1	TRBJ1-4	CASSQDRDRGLFF
14	few	TRBV7-9	-	TRBJ2-2	CASSLGLPAGELFF
13	-	TRBV10-1	-	TRBJ2-1	CASSAHRTSEQFF
16	many	TRBV2	TRBD2	TRBJ2-3	CASRTKAGVRTDTQYF
14	few	TRBV5-1	-	TRBJ2-7	CASREARSSYEQYF
15	-	TRBV7-8	-	TRBJ2-3	CASSPLGDSTDTQYF
15	few	TRBV5-5	TRBD1	TRBJ1-2	CASSRRQGFNYGYTF
14	few	TRBV4-1	-	TRBJ2-3	CASTVLGGGDTQYF
14	many	TRBV19	-	TRBJ1-3	CASTRTSSGNTIYF
15	-	TRBV9	-	TRBJ2-3	CASSVTQGGTDTQYF
15	many	TRBV12-5	-	TRBJ1-1	CASGFLSPGSTEAFF
15	many	TRBV6-5	TRBD1	TRBJ2-7	CASSYETGETYEQYF
13	many	TRBV5-1	-	TRBJ1-1	CASSMDRETEAFF
11	many	TRBV30	-	TRBJ2-3	CAWSEVDTQYF
16	few	TRBV3-1	-	TRBJ2-3	CASSQRAPNPPDTQYF
20	-	TRBV12-3/TRBV12-4	TRBD2	TRBJ2-2	CASSEPPGLAGGPSTGELFF
16	few	TRBV5-1	TRBD2	TRBJ2-7	CASSLPQPAGGLEQYF
17	few	TRBV7-9	-	TRBJ1-4	CASSYAGGGAINEKLFF